This note documents a single T cell receptor (beta chain) sequence. This sample is part of a study of blood T cell repertoires in COVID-19. Study summary: Sites across the United States, Italy and Spain contributed samples from acute and convalescent COVID-19. From T cells, B-cell-depleted T cells, or PBMCs came the material, which was cDNA or gDNA.

This CDR3 contains 15 residues. The germline V gene has CDR1 MGHRA and CDR2 YSYEKL. The ends lost 3 bases at V and 8 bases at J; junction bases unmatched: 11. Original processing notes: Estimates of nucleated cell counts were drawn from the amplification of reference gene primers. Assay used: immunoSEQ multiplex PCR; TCRdb lists only in-frame clones, some missing. D and trimming were read from the DNA, whereas the V and J calls and clone size are those reported in that table. The sample has 90,000 to 150,000 clones, approximately 87% seen once. The V call is TRBV4-1, the J call TRBJ1-2; 8 bases map to TRBD1. The clonotype comes from a woman aged 45-65 years with acute or convalescent COVID-19. Sequences were obtained from peripheral blood. CDR3 bases: TGCGCCAGCAGCCAGCCCGACAGGGGAGAGTGGGGCTACACCTTC. It yields the protein CASSQPDRGEWGYTF.